These 26 T cell receptor beta chains were sequenced from one sample in a study of blood T cell repertoires in COVID-19. Measured with immunoSEQ multiplex PCR; TCRdb has only the in-frame clones, and not every one. The data contain some 160,000 clones, 88% of them singletons. What was sequenced was peripheral blood. These receptors were taken from a man aged 45-65 years who had recovered from COVID-19.

The chain joins TRBV2 to TRBJ1-1; D uncertain. V was shortened by 3 bases and J by 8 bases, with 10 bases between the two germline ends. The CDR3 covers 12 residues. The germline V gene has CDR1 SNHLY and CDR2 FYNNEI. CDR3 in amino acids: CASSEPPREAFF. For the CDR3, the DNA is TGTGCCAGCAGTGAGCCCCCTCGGGAAGCTTTCTTT.

The chain is built from TRBV5-1 and TRBJ2-5, with TRBD2 matching over 10 bases. The germline gives CDR1 SGHRS, CDR2 YFSETQ. J lost 4 bases, V lost 4 bases, and 7 bases had no gene match. The length of the CDR3 is 15 residues. The CDR3 spells CASSRTSGVGETQYF. As DNA, the CDR3 is TGCGCCAGCAGCCGGACTAGCGGTGTAGGAGAGACCCAGTACTTC.

The chain recombines TRBV10-2 with TRBJ2-7; 9 positions match TRBD1. Trimming removed 7 bases from V and 4 bases from J; junction bases left unmatched: 8. CDR1 is WSHSY and CDR2 is SAAADI in the germline V gene. The CDR3 has 14 residues. CDR3 in DNA: TGCGCCAGCATATCCGGGACAGGGAGGTACGAGCAGTACTTC. Its translation is CASISGTGRYEQYF.

The V gene is TRBV5-4, the J gene TRBJ1-1; 7 bases align to TRBD1. This CDR3 is 13 amino acids long. The V gene end was trimmed by 4 bases and the J gene end by 3 bases; junction bases not matched to a gene: 3. Looked up from germline, CDR1 is SGHNT and CDR2 is YYREEE (reference sequence). The CDR3 sequence: CASSPTGDTEAFF. CDR3 coding DNA: TGTGCCAGCAGCCCTACAGGGGACACTGAAGCTTTCTTT.

The chain recombines TRBV7-2 with TRBJ2-2; 8 bases align to TRBD2. This CDR3 is 16 amino acids long. From germline, CDR1 is SGHTA and CDR2 FQGNSA. V was clipped by 0 bases and J by 3 bases; unmatched bases: 3. The CDR3 sequence is CASSLASGSDTGELFF. The CDR3, as DNA: TGTGCCAGCAGCTTAGCGAGCGGGAGCGACACCGGGGAGCTGTTTTTT. The full variable domain, in which reference TRBV7-2 and TRBJ2-2 provide the parts outside the CDR3, is GAGVSQSPSNKVTEKGKDVELRCDPISGHTALYWYRQSLGQGLEFLIYFQGNSAPDKSGLPSDRFSAERTGGSVSTLTIQRTQQEDSAVYLCASSLASGSDTGELFFGEGSRLTVL.

The V and J genes are TRBV18 and TRBJ1-1, with TRBD1 matching 7 bases. With 4 bases clipped from V and 4 bases from J, the junction kept 3 bases outside the gene matches. CDR3 length equals 13 residues. Germline V gene lookup returns CDR1 KGHSH and CDR2 LQKENI. This CDR3 is CASSQGAGTEAFF. The DNA for the CDR3 is TGTGCCAGCTCACAGGGGGCGGGCACTGAAGCTTTCTTT. Combining the CDR3 with reference TRBV18 and TRBJ1-1 gives the whole variable domain NAGVMQNPRHLVRRRGQEARLRCSPMKGHSHVYWYRQLPEEGLKFMVYLQKENIIDESGMPKERFSAEFPKEGPSILRIQQVVRGDSAAYFCASSQGAGTEAFFGQGTRLTVV.

This clone occurred once. This specimen includes other DNA sequences encoding the same CDR3. The rearrangement joins TRBV28 to TRBJ2-7; TRBD1 matches at 8 bases. There are 14 residues in the CDR3. V gave up 3 bases and J gave up 0 bases; unmatched junction bases: 1. Germline V gene data show CDR1 as MDHEN and CDR2 as SYDVKM. In nucleotides, the CDR3 is TGTGCCAGCAGTTTCAGGGGGCCCTCCTACGAGCAGTACTTC. Its translation: CASSFRGPSYEQYF.

The genes are TRBV19 and TRBJ1-1; 12 bases are a match to TRBD1. V lost 7 bases to trimming and J lost 4 bases; unmatched junction nucleotides: 7. This CDR3 region has 15 residues. CDR1 is LNHDA, CDR2 SQIVND, per germline (reference sequence). The CDR3 region is CASTGTGGRVTEAFF. CDR3 nucleotides: TGTGCCAGTACCGGGACAGGGGGCCGAGTCACTGAAGCTTTCTTT.

V usage is TRBV7-2 and J usage is TRBJ1-4; 8 nucleotides match TRBD1. There are 14 residues in the CDR3. From germline, CDR1 is SGHTA and CDR2 FQGNSA. Germline trimming cut 7 bases from V and 4 bases from J; bases unmatched to any gene: 5. The CDR3 loop is CASKGQGYNEKLFF. CDR3 nucleotides: TGTGCCAGCAAAGGACAGGGTTATAATGAAAAACTGTTTTTT.

This clone was recorded once. The gene calls are TRBV7-2 and TRBJ2-2; a weak D match, TRBD2 (6 bases). The germline gives CDR1 SGHTA, CDR2 FQGNSA. This CDR3 contains 16 residues. Trimming shortened V by 5 bases and J by 2 bases, and 15 bases separated the two germline ends. CDR3 in DNA: TGTGCCAGCAGCGTGAGGGGCGGGGTTAACACCGGGGAGCTGTTTTTT. Protein: CASSVRGGVNTGELFF.

The chain is built from TRBV29-1 and TRBJ2-7; 14 bases are shared with TRBD2. This CDR3 region has 14 residues. J lost 2 bases, V lost 5 bases, and 2 bases had no gene match. Germline CDR1 and CDR2: SQVTM and ANQGSEA. The CDR3 sequence is CSVRTSGGPYEQYF. DNA for the CDR3: TGCAGCGTTCGGACTAGCGGGGGGCCCTACGAGCAGTACTTC.

The chain uses TRBV19 and TRBJ1-1; 7 bases fit TRBD1. V was pared by 0 bases and J by 0 bases, with 10 bases of the junction left unmatched. This CDR3 is 18 amino acids long. Germline V gene sequence: CDR1 LNHDA, CDR2 SQIVND (reference sequence). CDR3 residues: CASSIDLFGTAMNTEAFF. In DNA form, the CDR3 reads TGTGCCAGTAGTATAGATCTATTTGGGACAGCCATGAACACTGAAGCTTTCTTT.

The chain links TRBV18 to TRBJ2-5; D perhaps matches TRBD1 (5 bases). Trimming took 3 bases from V and 2 from J, leaving 10 bases between them. Germline V gives CDR1 KGHSH, CDR2 LQKENI. This CDR3 has 14 residues. The chain's CDR3 is CASSPGAVQETQYF. For the CDR3, the DNA is TGTGCCAGCTCACCTGGGGCTGTTCAAGAGACCCAGTACTTC.

V and J are TRBV5-5 and TRBJ2-6; D is perhaps TRBD1 (6 bases). This CDR3 contains 17 residues. The germline V gene encodes CDR1 SGHKS and CDR2 YYEKEE (reference sequence). V was pared by 3 bases and J by 2 bases, with 15 bases between. In DNA, the CDR3 is TGTGCCAGCAGCTCCGGGGCGCAGGGGACTGGGGCCAACGTCCTGACTTTC. Protein product: CASSSGAQGTGANVLTF.

The chain joins TRBV2 to TRBJ1-1, with a tentative D call TRBD1 (6 bases). The CDR3 extends over 15 amino acids. CDR1 is SNHLY, CDR2 FYNNEI, per germline. V was shortened by 10 bases and J by 3 bases, with 21 bases between the two germline ends. CDR3 in DNA: TGTGCCAACCTCCTGGGGGGGGCTACGGACACTGAAGCTTTCTTT. As protein: CANLLGGATDTEAFF.

The genes are TRBV5-6 and TRBJ1-1, with D perhaps matching TRBD1 (6 bases). V lost 0 bases to trimming and J lost 1 base, with 10 bases between them. CDR1 and CDR2 from the germline V gene are SGHDT and YYEEEE. This CDR3 has 15 amino acids. The CDR3 region is CASSLAGTRNTEAFF. The DNA for the CDR3 is TGTGCCAGCAGCTTGGCCGGGACAAGGAACACTGAAGCTTTCTTT.

The chain recombines TRBV2 with TRBJ2-3; tentative D call: TRBD2 (5 bases). This CDR3 has 13 amino acids. Germline CDR1 and CDR2: SNHLY and FYNNEI. The V and J ends lost 9 bases and 0 bases respectively, with 10 bases between them. The CDR3 bases are TGTGCCAGTCATAGGACTAGCACAGATACGCAGTATTTT. It specifies CASHRTSTDTQYF.

The chain combines TRBV28 with TRBJ1-1; no clear D gene. The V and J ends lost 10 bases and 4 bases respectively, with 10 bases between them. There are 11 residues in the CDR3. CDR1 is MDHEN and CDR2 is SYDVKM in the germline V gene. CDR3 amino acids: CATFSSTEAFF. CDR3 in DNA: TGTGCCACCTTTAGTAGCACTGAAGCTTTCTTT.

V gene TRBV5-5 combines with J gene TRBJ1-5; the D is unclear. This CDR3 region has 15 residues. V shed 4 bases and J shed 0 bases, with 11 bases lying between them. CDR1 and CDR2 (germline): SGHKS, YYEKEE (reference sequence). The CDR3 reads CASSPGSYSNQPQHF. CDR3 in DNA: TGTGCCAGCAGCCCCGGGTCGTATAGCAATCAGCCCCAGCATTTT.

The V call is TRBV27, the J call TRBJ2-5; TRBD2 aligns across 13 bases. Germline CDR1 MNHEY, CDR2 SMNVEV (reference sequence). The trim removed 5 bases at V and 4 bases at J, leaving 4 bases unmatched. The CDR3 runs 15 residues. The CDR3 nucleotides read TGTGCCAGCAGTAAGAGGACTAGCGGGGGAGAGACCCAGTACTTC. It yields the protein CASSKRTSGGETQYF.

This sequence joins TRBV19 and TRBJ2-3, with D possibly TRBD2 on 6 matching bases. V shed 7 bases and J shed 9 bases, with 17 bases lying between them. The CDR3 spans 13 residues. The V gene's germline CDR1 is LNHDA and CDR2 SQIVND (reference sequence). This chain's CDR3 is CASNPLSGETQYF. CDR3 bases: TGTGCCAGTAATCCTTTATCGGGAGAGACGCAGTATTTT. Together with reference TRBV19 and TRBJ2-3, the CDR3 gives the full variable domain: DGGITQSPKYLFRKEGQNVTLSCEQNLNHDAMYWYRQDPGQGLRLIYYSQIVNDFQKGDIAEGYSVSREKKESFPLTVTSAQKNPTAFYLCASNPLSGETQYFGPGTRLTVL.

This clone occurred a few times. The chain links TRBV7-2 to TRBJ2-1; TRBD1 agrees at 9 bases. Trimming cost V 2 bases and J 9 bases; bases outside gene matches: 8. CDR1 is SGHTA, CDR2 FQGNSA, per germline. The CDR3 runs 15 residues. The CDR3 DNA reads as TGTGCCAGCAGCTTAAAGGGACAGGGAAGGGGTGAGCAGTTCTTC. Its translation is CASSLKGQGRGEQFF. Complete variable domain (other parts from reference TRBV7-2 and TRBJ2-1): GAGVSQSPSNKVTEKGKDVELRCDPISGHTALYWYRQSLGQGLEFLIYFQGNSAPDKSGLPSDRFSAERTGGSVSTLTIQRTQQEDSAVYLCASSLKGQGRGEQFFGPGTRLTVL.

This clone was observed many times. The chain has TRBV9 and TRBJ2-3; 10 bases align to TRBD1. The germline CDR1 and CDR2 sequences are SGDLS and YYNGEE. The CDR3 spans 15 residues. After removal of 4 bases from V and 2 bases from J, the junction contained 4 bases not matched to a gene. The CDR3: CASSTGQGSTDTQYF. CDR3 nucleotide sequence: TGTGCCAGCAGCACGGGACAGGGGTCCACAGATACGCAGTATTTT.

The V gene is TRBV7-3, the J gene TRBJ2-1, with D perhaps TRBD2 (6 bases). The CDR3 covers 15 residues. Germline V gene data show CDR1 as SGHTA and CDR2 as FQGTGA. Trimming took off 6 bases at V and 0 bases at J, with 12 bases between the two ends. CDR3 DNA: TGTGCCAGCAGTCGGGGACTGAGCTCCTACAATGAGCAGTTCTTC. Translation gives CASSRGLSSYNEQFF.

CDR3 DNA sequence: TGTGCCAGTAGCCAGGGTCCCTCTAGCACAGATACGCAGTATTTT. Translation: CASSQGPSSTDTQYF. The chain joins TRBV19 to TRBJ2-3, with D perhaps TRBD1 (5 bases). V lost 6 bases, J lost 0 bases, and 13 bases lay in between. The CDR3 is made up of 15 amino acids. Looked up from germline, CDR1 is LNHDA and CDR2 is SQIVND (reference sequence).

The chain carries TRBV2 and TRBJ2-3, with TRBD1 identical over 9 bases. V lost 5 bases and J lost 4; bases outside the gene matches: 10. The CDR3 extends over 16 amino acids. Germline V gene sequence: CDR1 SNHLY, CDR2 FYNNEI. CDR3 sequence reads: CASSPPGQGRADTQYF. The CDR3, as DNA: TGTGCCAGCAGTCCTCCTGGACAGGGGAGGGCAGATACGCAGTATTTT.